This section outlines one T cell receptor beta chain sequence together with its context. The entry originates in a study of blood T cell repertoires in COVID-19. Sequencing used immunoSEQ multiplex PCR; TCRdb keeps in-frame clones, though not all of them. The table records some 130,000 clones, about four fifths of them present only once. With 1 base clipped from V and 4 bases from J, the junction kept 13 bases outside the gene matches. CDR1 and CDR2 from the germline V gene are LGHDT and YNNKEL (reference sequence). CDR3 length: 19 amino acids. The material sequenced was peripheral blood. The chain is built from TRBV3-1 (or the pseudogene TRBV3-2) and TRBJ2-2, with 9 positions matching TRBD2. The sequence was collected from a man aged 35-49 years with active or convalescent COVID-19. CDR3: CASSQGVDSGGPGTGELFF. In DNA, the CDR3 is TGTGCCAGCAGCCAAGGGGTTGATAGCGGGGGACCCGGCACCGGGGAGCTGTTTTTT.